One and the same sample provided the 13 T cell receptor beta chains below, sequenced in a study of blood T cells in healthy people across ages. Primed by a sample-barcoded 5' primer and a J-beta primer mix, a second PCR proceeded for about 7 to 11 cycles. TCRdb called the 5' RACE reads again in MiXCR, with one record for every CDR3 protein. The repertoire consists of more than 1,000,000 distinct CDR3 sequences, with under 30% occurring once and the leading ten covering around 0.75%. These data were likewise used in another study, on T cells of mothers and their children.

The specimen was blood. These receptors were taken from a girl aged 2-10 years in good health.

This clonotype came up a few times. The gene calls are TRBV3-1 and TRBJ2-2; 9 nucleotides agree with TRBD2. Germline V gene lookup returns CDR1 LGHDT and CDR2 YNNKEL (reference sequence). This CDR3 is 16 amino acids long. V lost 1 base and J lost 5; bases outside the gene matches: 5. CDR3 in amino acids: CASSQVSGRWTGELFF. The CDR3 nucleotides are TGTGCCAGCAGCCAAGTTAGCGGGAGATGGACCGGGGAGCTGTTTTTT. Full variable domain (outside the CDR3, taken from reference TRBV3-1 and TRBJ2-2): DTAVSQTPKYLVTQMGNDKSIKCEQNLGHDTMYWYKQDSKKFLKIMFSYNNKELIINETVPNRFSPKSPDKAHLNLHINSLELGDSAVYFCASSQVSGRWTGELFFGEGSRLTVL.

This chain uses TRBV28 with TRBJ1-6; D not resolved. The CDR3 spans 15 residues. Germline lookup yields CDR1 MDHEN and CDR2 SYDVKM. V gave up 3 bases and J gave up 6 bases, with 12 bases separating them. Written as DNA, the CDR3 is TGTGCCAGCAGTTTCCGGGGTTTGGGTAATTCACCCCTCCACTTT. Encoded protein: CASSFRGLGNSPLHF. The full variable domain, rest sourced from reference TRBV28 and TRBJ1-6, is DVKVTQSSRYLVKRTGEKVFLECVQDMDHENMFWYRQDPGLGLRLIYFSYDVKMKEKGDIPEGYSVSREKKERFSLILESASTNQTSMYLCASSFRGLGNSPLHFGNGTRLTVT.

The chain recombines TRBV4-2 with TRBJ2-5; D remains ambiguous. The DNA end lines up better with TRBJ2-1; the J call may be wrong. Germline values: CDR1 LGHNA, CDR2 YNFKEQ. This CDR3 region has 12 residues. This CDR3 reads CASSQSTVEQFF. For the CDR3, the DNA is TGTGCCAGCAGCCAATCGACGGTTGAGCAGTTCTTC.

In regard to this clonotype: One junction end does not reproduce the germline sequence, and a read error may be involved. J is TRBJ2-5 and V is TRBV28; D is possibly TRBD2 (6 bases). Germline V lookup: CDR1 MDHEN, CDR2 SYDVKM. This CDR3 has 14 residues. This CDR3 reads CASSLGGIADLGFF. In DNA form, the CDR3 reads TGTGCCAGCAGTTTAGGCGGAATAGCGGACCTAGGGTTCTTC.

The chain combines TRBV7-2 with TRBJ1-3; D gene unclear. CDR3 size: 11 residues. Germline-derived CDR1 and CDR2 are SGHTA and FQGNSA. V gave up 1 base and J gave up 9 bases, with 4 bases separating them. The CDR3 region has the DNA TGTGCCAGCAGCTTAGAATCCACCATATATTTT. Its protein is CASSLESTIYF.

Comments on this clonotype: A junction boundary mismatches the germline segment, possibly from a read error. This chain joins TRBV12-3 or TRBV12-4 and TRBJ1-1; D is perhaps TRBD1 (5 bases). The CDR3 runs 12 residues. CDR3 loop: CASNNRNTGAFF. DNA for the CDR3: TGTGCCTCCAACAACAGGAACACTGGAGCTTTCTTT.

This clonotype was observed a single time. Likely a read error: the CDR3 ends without its conserved phenylalanine or tryptophan. The chain has TRBV7-2 and TRBJ2-7, with TRBD2 matching 9 bases. The J call may not be correct, given that the DNA end is closer to TRBJ2-5. Germline V CDR1 and CDR2: SGHTA, FQGNSA. This CDR3 comprises 15 residues. The CDR3, as DNA: TGTGCCAGCAGCCGGGCGGGGGGGCAGTCAGAGACCCAGTACTCC. Translated: CASSRAGGQSETQYS.

This clonotype was detected only a few times. This sequence joins TRBV27 and TRBJ1-5, with no clear D. CDR3 length: 13 residues. The germline gives CDR1 MNHEY, CDR2 SMNVEV (reference sequence). Trimming took 6 bases from V and 3 from J, leaving 9 bases between them. The CDR3 reads CASSQWVNQPQHF. The CDR3 bases are TGTGCCAGCAGCCAATGGGTCAATCAGCCCCAGCATTTT.

This clonotype was seen more than once but under ten times. V gene TRBV3-1 combines with J gene TRBJ2-7; D unresolved. The end of the DNA fits TRBJ2-5 better, so the J call may be wrong. Germline V gives CDR1 LGHDT, CDR2 YNNKEL (reference sequence). The CDR3 sequence is 12 residues long. CDR3 nucleotide sequence: TGTGCCAGCAGCCACAGGATTGAGACCCAGTACTTC. It yields the protein CASSHRIETQYF.

This clonotype was counted only a few times. This chain joins TRBV15 and TRBJ2-7; D remains ambiguous. V lost 0 bases, J lost 0 bases, and 15 bases lay in between. The length of the CDR3 is 17 residues. The V gene's germline CDR1 is LNHNV and CDR2 YYDKDF (reference sequence). The DNA of the CDR3 is TGTGCCACCAGCAGAGATACATCCGAAGTCTACTCCTACGAGCAGTACTTC. It specifies CATSRDTSEVYSYEQYF.

The chain carries TRBV19 and TRBJ1-4; 11 bases line up with TRBD1. The CDR3 sequence is 16 residues long. The V gene end was trimmed by 3 bases and the J gene end by 0 bases; junction bases not matched to a gene: 0. Germline values: CDR1 LNHDA, CDR2 SQIVND (reference sequence). As DNA, the CDR3 is TGTGCCAGTAGTATGGGACAGGGGGCAACTAATGAAAAACTGTTTTTT. Translating gives CASSMGQGATNEKLFF.

This clonotype was picked up a small number of times. The J gene is TRBJ2-5, the V gene TRBV29-1; D is perhaps TRBD2 (5 bases). The CDR3 totals 14 residues. Trimming took 6 bases from V and 4 from J, leaving 18 bases between them. CDR1 is SQVTM, CDR2 ANQGSEA, per germline. The CDR3 protein is CSVGREGLGETQYF. The CDR3 DNA reads TGCAGCGTCGGACGGGAAGGGCTTGGAGAGACCCAGTACTTC.

With regard to this clonotype: At one end, the junction sequence differs from germline, possibly due to a read error. J is TRBJ2-5 and V is TRBV12-3 or TRBV12-4; D not resolved. The CDR3 has 13 amino acids. The CDR3 DNA sequence: TGTGCCAGCAGCAACTACTTACAAGAGGCCCAGTACTTC. Protein: CASSNYLQEAQYF.